This TCR beta chain is drawn from a study of T cells in Graves' hyperthyroidism and ophthalmopathy (dated by TCRdb to the late 2010s). Regarding the research as a whole: Peripheral blood samples were taken at the time of initial diagnosis, prior to any treatment. TCR V-J signatures able to tell the groups apart were searched for in a discovery cohort of 100 patients, of whom more than 40 had Graves' ophthalmopathy and about 60 had stable Graves' hyperthyroidism. An independent validation cohort of fewer than 20 hyperthyroidism patients and more than 15 patients who later progressed to ophthalmopathy tested prospective prediction of ophthalmopathy. The 75 to 100 discovery patients were randomly split 7:3 into training and test sets. In more than five Graves' hyperthyroidism patients, the study also compared T-cell repertoires from thyroid tissue with T-cell repertoires from blood. After blood sampling, hyperthyroidism patients were treated with methimazole at a starting dose of 30 mg daily, and ophthalmopathy patients were treated with high-dose intravenous methylprednisolone. The paper reports TCR Vbeta CDR3 sequencing of fewer than 150 peripheral blood samples: some 41 ophthalmopathy, under 80 hyperthyroidism and around 17 progressor patients.

V loses 3 bases at its end and J loses 2 bases; junction bases beyond the gene matches: 13. CDR3 length: 18 amino acids, cysteine to phenylalanine. Kept here is only the CDR3 DNA, which spans 54 bases and is read in frame from base 1. For CDR1 and CDR2, the germline V gene (reference sequence) lists SEHNR and FQNEAQ. This clonotype was seen ten or more times. Its antigen has not been determined. Base qualities were left out, and no much larger clone turns up one base away. TCR beta CDR3 regions were amplified from RNA transcripts. A first-round RT-PCR of the TCR CDR3 used the HTBI primer set with the Qiagen OneStep RT-PCR kit. The libraries were constructed in a second round of multiplex PCR and then size-selected and purified. Libraries were sequenced paired-end with 100 bp reads on an Illumina HiSeq2000. The original methods were these. SOAPnuke was used to process the raw data, with reads discarded if the reads contained adapters or uncalled bases, had a mean Phred below 15, or lacked an exact constant-primer or identifier match. COPE v1.2.5 was used to merge the high-quality paired reads, and each unique nucleotide sequence was defined as a clonotype. MiTCR v1.1 was used to align clonotypes to the IMGT TRBV, TRBD and TRBJ reference segments. Only V-J combinations with frequency above 0.0001, covering about 99% of repertoires, were analysed. A TCS score was defined as the ratio between F50 (clonal expansion) and ExV (chaos), using BLOSUM62-based TCRdist between CDR3 peptides within each V-J. Welch's t-statistics and random forest reduced 500 to 650 V-J features to roughly 13, which were used in a naive Bayes classifier (R e1071). Clones were called with MiXCR by TCRdb after fastp trimmed the public reads at Q25, and only in-frame beta chains were retained. When rows share a CDR3 protein, they turn into one entry using the most common DNA and genes. The V and J calls, along with clone size, are taken from TCRdb and not from the paper's own processing. This sample is represented by around 420,000 distinct CDR3 sequences; 15% to 18% of them were singletons. Jointly, the top ten make up roughly 7.4% of the sample.

A patient counted as having stable Graves' hyperthyroidism if no progression to ophthalmopathy occurred over 18 months of follow-up. Hyperthyroidism patients were newly diagnosed, with disease duration under 2 months, and aged 18 to 65 years. Exclusion was applied to patients with uncontrolled infections, other autoimmune diseases, pregnancy or lactation. Diagnoses were based on clinical symptoms, serum thyroxine and TRAb, thyroid ultrasound and orbital computed tomography. PBMCs were separated from 7.5 to 10 ml of fresh peripheral blood using Ficoll-Paque density gradient centrifugation. Total RNA was extracted with Trizol reagent, and quality was checked on an Agilent 2100 Bioanalyzer. Overall results and qualifications from the work: A model built on a 13 V-J signature distinguished ophthalmopathy from stable hyperthyroidism, reaching roughly 88% sensitivity and under 84% specificity in cross-validation and 80%/75% in testing. No statistical method was used to set the sample size in advance, and investigators knew the group allocation. Most expanded thyroid clonotypes (frequency above 0.001) were also detected in blood, suggesting blood repertoires may reflect thyroid immune responses. In validation, the model predicted progression to ophthalmopathy with approximately 69% sensitivity and roughly 75% specificity, a median of about six months before onset.

The chain employs TRBV7-9 and TRBJ2-3; TRBD1 lines up with 8 middle nucleotides. The source of this sequence is a woman younger than 35 with Graves' hyperthyroidism. Material: blood. This receptor carries the CDR3 CASSFFPGQALFTDTQYF. Here is the DNA: TGTGCCAGCAGCTTCTTCCCGGGACAGGCGCTTTTCACAGATACGCAGTATTTT.